This T cell receptor beta chain was captured in a study of human T cells and chemical hapten exposure. Unique molecular identifiers were affixed to discrete cDNA molecules within the library. As processed by the authors: A typical sample had 95,638 TCRs, with roughly 20,000 to 690,600 overall. TCRdb re-derived calls from the 5' RACE reads in MiXCR, one entry per CDR3 protein. Here the V and J calls rest on TCRdb's processing, not on the authors' analysis. The sample contains approximately 81,000 distinct CDR3 sequences, about 8.4% of which appear only once. CDR1 and CDR2 (germline): SGDLS, YYNGEE. Trimming left V 2 bases short and J 0 bases short, with 14 bases between. This CDR3 is 16 amino acids long. Total RNA was isolated from unfractionated whole blood.

The chain has TRBV9 and TRBJ1-2; a weak D match, TRBD1 (5 bases). The clonotype was recovered from a male donor in good health. CDR3 loop: CASSVPIDRPNYGYTF. CDR3 nucleotides: TGTGCCAGCAGCGTGCCTATAGACAGACCTAACTATGGCTACACCTTC.